This passage covers 14 T cell receptor beta chains from one sample sequenced in a study of T cell clones after liver transplantation. Data came from immunoSEQ multiplex PCR; TCRdb stores just in-frame clones and leaves some out. The sample includes roughly 80,000 clones, 70% to 90% of them seen just once. Here the sequenced sample was CD4+ T cells from blood, taken at the 22-month timepoint. The source is a human patient who received a liver transplant. The graft donor may have contributed some T cells.

The chain is built from TRBV5-1 and TRBJ2-5; 10 nucleotides match TRBD1. CDR1 is SGHRS, CDR2 YFSETQ, per germline. The trim removed 3 bases at V and 1 base at J, leaving 6 bases unmatched. The CDR3 has 16 amino acids. The CDR3 DNA reads TGCGCCAGCAGCTACCGGGACAGGGGCGTCCAAGAGACCCAGTACTTC. The encoded protein is CASSYRDRGVQETQYF.

The chain combines TRBV11-2 with TRBJ2-5; the D gene could be TRBD1 or TRBD2 (7 bases each). CDR1 and CDR2 (germline): SGHAT, FQNNGV. This CDR3 contains 14 residues. Trimming cost V 6 bases and J 8 bases, with 19 bases left between them. CDR3 sequence reads: CASRPGGGKSTQYF. CDR3 nucleotides: TGTGCCAGCAGACCAGGGGGGGGTAAGAGCACCCAGTACTTC.

V usage is TRBV4-1 and J usage is TRBJ2-3; TRBD2 matches 10 bases. Germline CDR1 is MGHRA and CDR2 is YSYEKL. V gave up 3 bases and J gave up 2 bases; unmatched junction bases: 5. The CDR3 has 16 amino acids. CDR3 sequence reads: CASSHLTSGNTDTQYF. The CDR3 DNA reads TGCGCCAGCAGCCATCTCACTAGCGGGAACACAGATACGCAGTATTTT.

The chain recombines TRBV6-5 with TRBJ1-2, with 8 positions matching TRBD1. The germline gives CDR1 MNHEY, CDR2 SVGAGI. The CDR3 is 15 amino acids. V shed 2 bases, J shed 6 bases, and the junction held 8 bases outside the gene matches. Written as DNA, the CDR3 is TGTGCCAGCAGTTACAGGACAGGGTCGGGAAATGGCTACACCTTC. This codes for CASSYRTGSGNGYTF.

The chain combines TRBV4-3 with TRBJ2-3; 8 bases fit TRBD2. Unmatched junction bases numbered 19, after V lost 0 bases and J lost 2 bases. Germline CDR1 and CDR2: LGHNA and YSLEER. The CDR3 is made up of 21 amino acids. CDR3 sequence: CASSQDYRGGLVAVNTDTQYF. The CDR3 DNA follows: TGCGCCAGCAGCCAAGATTATCGGGGGGGGCTCGTGGCAGTTAACACAGATACGCAGTATTTT.

The rearrangement links TRBV19 to TRBJ2-2; TRBD1 is a possible D gene (5 bases). The CDR3 is made up of 18 amino acids. Germline lookup yields CDR1 LNHDA and CDR2 SQIVND (reference sequence). Trimming left V 7 bases short and J 6 bases short, with 27 bases between. CDR3 DNA: TGTGCCAGTACCCAATCCTCCGGTTCTAGGGGTTGGGCCGGGGAGCTGTTTTTT. It codes for CASTQSSGSRGWAGELFF.

V usage is TRBV7-3 and J usage is TRBJ2-7; D might be TRBD2 (5 bases). Trimming cost V 5 bases and J 1 base, with 12 bases left between them. The CDR3 spans 14 residues. Germline CDR1 reads SGHTA; CDR2 reads FQGTGA. As DNA, the CDR3 is TGTGCCAGCAGCAACGCCCCGGGGTCCTACGAGCAGTACTTC. As protein: CASSNAPGSYEQYF. Using reference TRBV7-3 and TRBJ2-7 for the parts outside the CDR3, the full variable domain is GAGVSQTPSNKVTEKGKYVELRCDPISGHTALYWYRQSLGQGPEFLIYFQGTGAADDSGLPNDRFFAVRPEGSVSTLKIQRTERGDSAVYLCASSNAPGSYEQYFGPGTRLTVT.

This chain links TRBV6-6 with TRBJ2-5; possibly TRBD1 for D (6 bases). There are 14 residues in the CDR3. The germline gives CDR1 MNHNY, CDR2 SVGAGI (reference sequence). The ends were cut back, 8 bases at V and 2 bases at J, with 15 bases in the middle. In nucleotides, the CDR3 is TGTGCCAGCGGTAGACAGGATATACAAGAGACCCAGTACTTC. It specifies CASGRQDIQETQYF.

This clone was counted between two and nine times. Other DNA sequences in this sample translate to the same CDR3. The rearrangement uses TRBV28 and TRBJ1-1; 10 nucleotides match TRBD1. Germline V gene data show CDR1 as MDHEN and CDR2 as SYDVKM. Unmatched junction bases numbered 3, after V lost 6 bases and J lost 5 bases. This CDR3 contains 13 residues. As DNA, the CDR3 is TGTGCCAGCAGGGGACAGGGGAATACTGAAGCTTTCTTT. This encodes CASRGQGNTEAFF.

The chain recombines TRBV9 with TRBJ2-1; TRBD2 aligns across 12 bases. Germline assignment: CDR1 SGDLS and CDR2 YYNGEE. Germline trimming cut 4 bases from V and 4 bases from J; bases unmatched to any gene: 0. This CDR3 comprises 14 residues. As DNA, the CDR3 is TGTGCCAGCAGCACTAGCGGGAGGTACAATGAGCAGTTCTTC. Amino acid sequence: CASSTSGRYNEQFF.

The chain has TRBV5-5 and TRBJ1-6; tentative D call: TRBD1 (6 bases). The germline gives CDR1 SGHKS, CDR2 YYEKEE (reference sequence). The length of the CDR3 is 15 residues. V shed 0 bases and J shed 10 bases, with 14 bases lying between them. The CDR3 DNA reads TGTGCCAGCAGCTTGGGTGCGGGGGCAGGGTCACCCCTCCACTTT. Translation gives CASSLGAGAGSPLHF.

The V and J genes are TRBV6-6 and TRBJ2-7; 7 nucleotides match TRBD1. CDR3 size: 14 residues. V dropped 7 bases and J dropped 0; count of bases not matched to a gene: 6. Germline V gives CDR1 MNHNY, CDR2 SVGAGI (reference sequence). The CDR3 DNA sequence: TGTGCCAGCACCCTGAGGGGGCTCTCCTACGAGCAGTACTTC. Encoded protein: CASTLRGLSYEQYF.

The chain couples TRBV7-2 to TRBJ2-1, with a weak D call TRBD1 (5 bases). CDR1 is SGHTA and CDR2 is FQGNSA in the germline V gene. V was trimmed by 1 base and J by 10 bases, leaving 11 bases between them. This CDR3 comprises 13 residues. The CDR3 sequence: CASSLDRSKEQFF. Written as DNA, the CDR3 is TGTGCCAGCAGCTTAGACAGGAGCAAAGAGCAGTTCTTC.

V and J are TRBV12-5 and TRBJ2-3; D tentatively reads TRBD1 or TRBD2 (5 bases each). The germline V and J ends were trimmed by 1 base and 5 bases, with 16 bases remaining between them. The CDR3 covers 16 residues. The germline V gene has CDR1 LGHNT and CDR2 FRNRAP. CDR3 sequence: CASGLGPGWGRDTQYF. The CDR3, as DNA: TGTGCTAGTGGTTTGGGACCCGGATGGGGGAGAGATACGCAGTATTTT.